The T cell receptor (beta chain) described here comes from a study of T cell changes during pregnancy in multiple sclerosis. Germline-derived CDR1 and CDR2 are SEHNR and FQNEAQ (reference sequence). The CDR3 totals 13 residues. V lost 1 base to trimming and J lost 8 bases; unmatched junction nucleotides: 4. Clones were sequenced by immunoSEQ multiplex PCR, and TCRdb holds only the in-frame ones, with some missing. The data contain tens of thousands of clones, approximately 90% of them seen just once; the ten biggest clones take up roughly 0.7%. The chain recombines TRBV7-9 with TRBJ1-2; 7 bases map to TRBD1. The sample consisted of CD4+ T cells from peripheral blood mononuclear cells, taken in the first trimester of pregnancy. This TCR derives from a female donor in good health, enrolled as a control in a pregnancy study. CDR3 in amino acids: CASSLEGAGGYTF. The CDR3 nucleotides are TGTGCCAGCAGCTTAGAGGGGGCCGGAGGCTACACCTTC.